The 8 T cell receptor beta chains presented below share a single source sample, sequenced in a study of cytomegalovirus exposure and HLA in healthy donors. Profiling relied on immunoSEQ multiplex PCR, and the TCRdb table lists in-frame clones only, not all of them. The sample holds tens of thousands of clones; 90% are singletons and the top ten take around 1%. Source material: PBMCs. These TCRs come from a man between 18 and 35 years old in good health and CMV-seronegative.

V is TRBV4-1 and J is TRBJ2-7, with D possibly matching TRBD1 (5 bases). Germline V gene data show CDR1 as MGHRA and CDR2 as YSYEKL. Trimming removed 1 base at V and 3 bases at J, with 10 bases between. This CDR3 comprises 14 residues. The CDR3 is CASSQAGDSYEQYF. CDR3 in DNA: TGCGCCAGCAGCCAAGCAGGCGACAGCTACGAGCAGTACTTC.

This clone has just a few counts. This chain connects TRBV19 to TRBJ1-5; unclear D gene. The V gene's germline CDR1 is LNHDA and CDR2 SQIVND (reference sequence). There are 14 residues in the CDR3. V lost 7 bases to trimming and J lost 2 bases, with 12 bases between them. The CDR3 DNA reads as TGTGCCAGTACAGTCACAAACGGCAATCAGCCCCAGCATTTT. Translating it yields CASTVTNGNQPQHF.

The V and J genes are TRBV5-4 and TRBJ2-7, with 7 positions matching TRBD1. With V trimmed by 7 bases and J by 3 bases, 4 bases remained unmatched. Looked up from germline, CDR1 is SGHNT and CDR2 is YYREEE (reference sequence). The CDR3 has 12 amino acids. The CDR3 DNA sequence: TGTGCCAGCGGGAACAGGGGCTACGAGCAGTACTTC. Protein: CASGNRGYEQYF. Variable domain in full (rest from reference TRBV5-4 and TRBJ2-7): ETGVTQSPTHLIKTRGQQVTLRCSSQSGHNTVSWYQQALGQGPQFIFQYYREEENGRGNFPPRFSGLQFPNYSSELNVNALELDDSALYLCASGNRGYEQYFGPGTRLTVT.

The sample holds a few counts of this clone. DNA of the CDR3: TGTGCCAGCACCCAATCGGGACATAGCAATCAGCCCCAGCATTTT. As protein: CASTQSGHSNQPQHF. The J gene is TRBJ1-5, the V gene TRBV27; D possibly corresponds to TRBD1 (6 bases). V lost 7 bases and J 0 bases, leaving 13 bases between the germline ends. Looked up from germline, CDR1 is MNHEY and CDR2 is SMNVEV (reference sequence). The CDR3 contains 15 residues.

The V gene is TRBV18, the J gene TRBJ1-1; 9 nucleotides align to TRBD1. The CDR3 totals 16 residues. Per germline, CDR1 KGHSH and CDR2 LQKENI. J lost 1 base, V lost 3 bases, and 6 bases had no gene match. The CDR3 spells CASSPRTGDANTEAFF. The CDR3 DNA reads as TGTGCCAGCTCACCCCGGACAGGGGACGCGAACACTGAAGCTTTCTTT.

This clone was seen once. The chain combines TRBV10-3 with TRBJ1-2; D call uncertain. Deletions cut 2 bases from V and 8 bases from J, with 21 bases between. The germline V gene has CDR1 ENHRY and CDR2 SYGVKD. This CDR3 is 16 amino acids long. DNA for the CDR3: TGTGCCATCAGTGAGATGGTTGGAATGAGGGCTTACGGCTACACCTTC. As protein: CAISEMVGMRAYGYTF.

The chain links TRBV4-1 to TRBJ1-1; 7 bases agree with TRBD1. The V segment lost 0 bases and the J segment 11 bases; nucleotides outside the gene matches: 3. This CDR3 spans 12 amino acids. Germline loops: CDR1 MGHRA, CDR2 YSYEKL. The CDR3 DNA sequence: TGCGCCAGCAGCCAAGATCCAGGGGGGGCTTTCTTT. Protein: CASSQDPGGAFF.

This clone was counted a single time. The genes are TRBV5-4 and TRBJ1-2, with no clear D. CDR3 size: 14 residues. V was pared by 3 bases and J by 1 base, with 10 bases between. Per the germline V gene, CDR1 is SGHNT and CDR2 is YYREEE (reference sequence). CDR3 bases: TGTGCCAGCAGCTCAGGACTGATTAACTATGGCTACACCTTC. Amino acids: CASSSGLINYGYTF.